Following are 2 T cell receptor beta chains from one sample sequenced in a study of cytomegalovirus exposure and HLA in healthy donors. Use of 60 Vbeta and 13 Jbeta primers characterized the PCR. Generated by immunoSEQ multiplex PCR, the TCRdb table keeps only in-frame clones and is missing some. The top ten hold about 0.94% of the sample, which has about 130,000 clones, around four fifths seen once. The sample comprised PBMCs. These receptors came from a human donor in good health.

CDR3 protein: CASSSSRVNYGYTF. The CDR3, as DNA: TGTGCCAGCAGCTCTAGCCGGGTTAACTATGGCTACACCTTC. The chain is built from TRBV9 and TRBJ1-2; the D is unclear. V lost 4 bases to trimming and J lost 1 base, with 11 bases between them. The V gene's germline CDR1 is SGDLS and CDR2 YYNGEE. The CDR3 is 14 amino acids.

Turning to this clone: The germline gene is not matched at one end of the junction; a read error may be the cause. This chain uses TRBV11-2 with TRBJ2-1; a weak D match, TRBD2 (6 bases). CDR1 is SGHAT and CDR2 is FQNNGV in the germline V gene. CDR3 length: 15 amino acids. CDR3 DNA: TGTGCCGGCAGCCCCTTCGTAGCGGCCCACAATGAGCAGTTCTTC. It yields the protein CAGSPFVAAHNEQFF.